The present T cell receptor beta chain was sequenced within a study of human T cells and chemical hapten exposure. Across the study: Upper inner arm skin measuring about 2 cm by about 2 cm received 2% DPC for sensitization. DPC (0.01%) was patch tested on the upper back and read at 6 days. Regarding the study as a whole: Controls had significantly fewer large CDR3 similarity clusters than were formed by expanded TCRs.

Unmatched junction bases numbered 7, after V lost 6 bases and J lost 13 bases. Looked up from germline, CDR1 is MDHEN and CDR2 is SYDVKM. CDR3 length: 13 residues. A few counts support this clonotype. Its antigen is unidentified. Time point given: patch test 1, 2 weeks after DPC sensitization. Noted treatment: therapeutic diphenylcyclopropenone sensitization with weekly scalp DPC. As the library was built, unique molecular identifiers were attached to individual cDNA molecules. TCRdb re-called the RACE reads with MiXCR, one entry per CDR3 protein. This table has around 150,000 distinct CDR3 sequences, approximately 14% appearing once.

This receptor was obtained from a woman under 40 with alopecia areata. Some clones in this sample may be carry-over from other donors' samples. The rearrangement joins TRBV28 to TRBJ1-6, with TRBD1 matching 9 bases. Sequenced here: whole blood, sampled in connection with sensitization to the hapten diphenylcyclopropenone (DPC). The CDR3 bases are TGTGCCAGCAGATGGACAGGGGAGTCCCCCCTCCACTTT. It specifies CASRWTGESPLHF.